The 29 T cell receptor beta chains below were found in one sample sequenced in a study of monozygotic twins with inflammatory bowel disease. No DNA is given; TCRdb re-called the 5' RACE reads and lists each CDR3 protein once. The sample includes about 160,000 distinct CDR3 sequences. The source material was blood. Every receptor here comes from a human donor with ulcerative colitis or Crohn's disease, or a healthy co-twin of an affected twin (not recorded which).

The chain uses TRBV12-3 or TRBV12-4 and TRBJ2-6. This CDR3 has 14 amino acids. CDR3 loop: CASRPGSGANVLTF.

The CDR3 is CASSPLAELWSYTF. J is TRBJ1-2 and V is TRBV11-2. The length of the CDR3 is 14 residues. The germline V gene has CDR1 SGHAT and CDR2 FQNNGV.

The V and J genes are TRBV7-6 and TRBJ1-6; TCRdb returns TRBD1, unconfirmable since there is no DNA. The V gene's germline CDR1 is SGHVS and CDR2 FNYEAQ. CDR3 length: 15 residues. Here the CDR3 reads CASSLGGRVGSPLHF.

The gene calls are TRBV6-2 or TRBV6-3 and TRBJ1-5; the D call from TCRdb, TRBD1, cannot be confirmed without DNA. Germline V CDR1 and CDR2: MNHEY, SVGEGT. The CDR3 is 14 amino acids. This CDR3 is CASTSGHLNQPQHF.

The chain has TRBV18 and TRBJ2-5; absent DNA, TCRdb's TRBD1 call cannot be checked. Germline assignment: CDR1 KGHSH and CDR2 LQKENI. The CDR3 length is 14 residues. CDR3 sequence: CASSPGKDTETQYF.

The chain combines TRBV7-2 with TRBJ2-3. CDR3 length: 17 amino acids. From germline, CDR1 is SGHTA and CDR2 FQGNSA. The CDR3 sequence: CATSLHPRVTSTDTQYF.

V gene TRBV6-5 combines with J gene TRBJ2-3; TCRdb names TRBD1, which stays unverified in the absence of DNA. The V gene's germline CDR1 is MNHEY and CDR2 SVGAGI. The CDR3 has 15 amino acids. CDR3 protein: CASSYRQGSTDTQYF.

J is TRBJ2-1 and V is TRBV5-1; TCRdb gives TRBD1 as the D gene, but with no DNA this cannot be confirmed. This CDR3 is 13 amino acids long. Germline V gene sequence: CDR1 SGHRS, CDR2 YFSETQ. CDR3 region: CASSGQGTDEQFF. The whole variable domain, remainder taken from reference TRBV5-1 and TRBJ2-1, is KAGVTQTPRYLIKTRGQQVTLSCSPISGHRSVSWYQQTPGQGLQFLFEYFSETQRNKGNFPGRFSGRQFSNSRSEMNVSTLELGDSALYLCASSGQGTDEQFFGPGTRLTVL.

The rearrangement uses TRBV7-2 and TRBJ2-3; checking the TCRdb D call of TRBD2 is not possible without DNA. Germline V CDR1 and CDR2: SGHTA, FQGNSA. The CDR3 spans 14 residues. CDR3 region: CASSLGGSQAAQYF.

This CDR3 reads CASSIYGSGGTTSGYTF. The V call is TRBV19, the J call TRBJ1-2; lacking DNA, the TRBD1 call made by TCRdb goes unchecked. The CDR3 is made up of 17 amino acids. Germline V lookup: CDR1 LNHDA, CDR2 SQIVND (reference sequence).

The rearrangement uses TRBV3-1 and TRBJ2-2; TCRdb indicates TRBD2, and absent DNA this call remains unverified. CDR1 and CDR2 from the germline V gene are LGHDT and YNNKEL (reference sequence). The CDR3 totals 14 residues. The CDR3 loop is CASSRAQNTGELFF.

This CDR3 reads CASSFLAGDLTSTDTQYF. This chain joins TRBV11-1 and TRBJ2-3; TCRdb returns TRBD2, unconfirmable since there is no DNA. Germline V lookup: CDR1 SGHAT, CDR2 FQDESV (reference sequence). The CDR3 is made up of 18 amino acids. Full variable domain (missing parts from reference TRBV11-1 and TRBJ2-3): EAEVAQSPRYKITEKSQAVAFWCDPISGHATLYWYRQILGQGPELLVQFQDESVVDDSQLPKDRFSAERLKGVDSTLKIQPAELGDSAMYLCASSFLAGDLTSTDTQYFGPGTRLTVL.

The CDR3 sequence is CASSQGTGESEKLFF. The chain recombines TRBV3-1 with TRBJ1-4; TCRdb outputs TRBD1, but without DNA this stays unchecked. Germline values: CDR1 LGHDT, CDR2 YNNKEL (reference sequence). The CDR3 is 15 residues long.

The chain has TRBV7-9 and TRBJ1-1. This CDR3 has 17 residues. The germline V gene encodes CDR1 SEHNR and CDR2 FQNEAQ (reference sequence). The CDR3: CASSLGSRTAGEVEAFF.

The V gene is TRBV7-9, the J gene TRBJ2-7. Looked up from germline, CDR1 is SEHNR and CDR2 is FQNEAQ (reference sequence). The CDR3 has 13 residues. CDR3 sequence reads: CASSRMGPYEQYF.

The chain is built from TRBV9 and TRBJ1-2; TCRdb proposes TRBD1, but this gene call is untestable without DNA. This CDR3 contains 14 residues. Germline V CDR1 and CDR2: SGDLS, YYNGEE. The chain's CDR3 is CASSIDRGAYGYTF.

The chain links TRBV21-1 to TRBJ2-5; the D gene TCRdb calls, TRBD2, cannot be checked with no DNA. TRBV21-1 is annotated as a pseudogene. The CDR3 runs 15 residues. CDR3 protein: CASSNLAGGQETQYF.

The genes are TRBV20-1 and TRBJ2-3; TCRdb lists TRBD1, though no DNA is available to test this call. The CDR3 has 14 amino acids. CDR1 and CDR2 (germline): DFQATT, SNEGSKA (reference sequence). CDR3 in amino acids: CSAIGTLSTDTQYF.

The V gene is TRBV5-1, the J gene TRBJ1-2; TCRdb returns TRBD1, unconfirmable since there is no DNA. Germline values: CDR1 SGHRS, CDR2 YFSETQ. The length of the CDR3 is 14 residues. The CDR3 loop is CASSLVQGDYGYTF. The full variable domain, with the rest looked up from reference TRBV5-1 and TRBJ1-2, is KAGVTQTPRYLIKTRGQQVTLSCSPISGHRSVSWYQQTPGQGLQFLFEYFSETQRNKGNFPGRFSGRQFSNSRSEMNVSTLELGDSALYLCASSLVQGDYGYTFGSGTRLTVV.

This rearrangement joins TRBV5-1 to TRBJ2-2; there is no DNA to check the TCRdb D call of TRBD1. The CDR3 has 14 amino acids. Germline V lookup: CDR1 SGHRS, CDR2 YFSETQ. This CDR3 reads CASSRDHRAGELFF.

This CDR3 is CSAPTGGLNSPLHF. The chain recombines TRBV20-1 with TRBJ1-6; without DNA, the TCRdb call of TRBD1 cannot be checked. Germline V gene lookup returns CDR1 DFQATT and CDR2 SNEGSKA (reference sequence). There are 14 residues in the CDR3.

V and J are TRBV30 and TRBJ2-2. This CDR3 region has 13 residues. The germline CDR1 and CDR2 sequences are GTSNPN and SVGIG (reference sequence). CDR3 region: CAWVGVYTGELFF.

The V call is TRBV3-1, the J call TRBJ2-7. Germline-derived CDR1 and CDR2 are LGHDT and YNNKEL (reference sequence). There are 16 residues in the CDR3. The CDR3 is CASSQEENTDSYEQYF.

The chain recombines TRBV18 with TRBJ2-7; TCRdb designates TRBD1, a call that cannot be tested without DNA. CDR3 size: 16 residues. Germline loops: CDR1 KGHSH, CDR2 LQKENI. The CDR3: CASSPGSGTGVKEQYF.

The genes are TRBV6-2 or TRBV6-3 and TRBJ1-5. The V gene's germline CDR1 is MNHEY and CDR2 SVGEGT. This CDR3 spans 14 amino acids. The CDR3 is CASSYGVGGQPQHF.

The V and J genes are TRBV15 and TRBJ1-1. The CDR3 sequence is 14 residues long. The germline V gene encodes CDR1 LNHNV and CDR2 YYDKDF (reference sequence). CDR3 residues: CATSSSTTVAEAFF. Based on the CDR3 plus reference TRBV15 and TRBJ1-1, the full variable domain is DAMVIQNPRYQVTQFGKPVTLSCSQTLNHNVMYWYQQKSSQAPKLLFHYYDKDFNNEADTPDNFQSRRPNTSFCFLDIRSPGLGDTAMYLCATSSSTTVAEAFFGQGTRLTVV.

V usage is TRBV7-8 and J usage is TRBJ2-7; TCRdb lists TRBD1, though no DNA is available to test this call. In germline, CDR1 is SGHVS, CDR2 FQNEAQ. The CDR3 runs 14 residues. CDR3 sequence: CASSLGHRGFEQYF. Supplemented by reference TRBV7-8 and TRBJ2-7, the full variable domain reads GAGVSQSPRYKVAKRGQDVALRCDPISGHVSLFWYQQALGQGPEFLTYFQNEAQLDKSGLPSDRFFAERPEGSVSTLKIQRTQQEDSAVYLCASSLGHRGFEQYFGPGTRLTVT.

The chain links TRBV5-6 to TRBJ2-5; TCRdb's D call of TRBD1 is untestable without DNA. Germline CDR1 reads SGHDT; CDR2 reads YYEEEE. The CDR3 is 17 amino acids. The CDR3 loop is CASSLPGQSNYQETQYF.

The chain employs TRBV5-5 and TRBJ2-3; TCRdb calls TRBD2, which cannot be checked without DNA. The CDR3 spans 16 residues. CDR1 and CDR2 (germline): SGHKS, YYEKEE (reference sequence). The CDR3 loop reads CASSDVAGAHGGTQYF.